The rows below give T cell receptor beta chains drawn from one sample of a study of cytomegalovirus exposure and HLA in healthy donors. The method was immunoSEQ multiplex PCR; TCRdb's version includes in-frame clones alone and lacks a portion of them. The table has 150,000 to 160,000 clones, 70% to 85% seen once. The source material was PBMCs. Receptors originate from a woman aged 50 to 60 in good health and CMV-seropositive. Each CDR3 is given with its conserved first and last residue. The order of the fields is clone size, J gene, D gene, V gene, CDR3 DNA, CDR3 protein. D genes are given only for firm matches. Only some rows state a clone size, as once, few, many or a class for expanded clones.

- | TRBJ2-7 | TRBD1 | TRBV5-1 | TGCGCCAGCAGCCCACCGGGACAGCTATACGAGCAGTACTTC | CASSPPGQLYEQYF
- | TRBJ1-1 | TRBD1 | TRBV14 | TGTGCCAGCAACGACAGGGTGGGGACTGAAGCTTTCTTT | CASNDRVGTEAFF
few | TRBJ2-2 | TRBD1 | TRBV6-1 | TGTGCCAGCAGGGCGGGACAGGGAATGGTCGGGGAGCTGTTTTTT | CASRAGQGMVGELFF
- | TRBJ2-5 | - | TRBV19 | TGTGCCAGTAGTACCACGGGGGTGGTCGAGACCCAGTACTTC | CASSTTGVVETQYF
- | TRBJ2-1 | TRBD2 | TRBV5-4 | TGTGCCAGCAGCTCCGCTAGCGGGGCCTACAATGAGCAGTTCTTC | CASSSASGAYNEQFF
- | TRBJ1-2 | - | TRBV7-9 | TGTGCCAGCACCCACCCTACAGGGTGGCGTGGCTACACCTTC | CASTHPTGWRGYTF
once | TRBJ2-2 | - | TRBV9 | TGTGCCAGCAGCGTAGAAGGGCAGGGGAGCGGGGAGCTGTTTTTT | CASSVEGQGSGELFF
- | TRBJ1-2 | - | TRBV18 | TGTGCCAGCTCACCTCAGGACAGCGCTAACTATGGCTACACCTTC | CASSPQDSANYGYTF
- | TRBJ2-7 | - | TRBV6-6 | TGTGCCAGCAGCGCTACGGGGGAGCAGTACTTC | CASSATGEQYF
- | TRBJ1-4 | TRBD1 | TRBV6-6 | TGTGCCATAAGACAGGGGGGATATAATGAAAAACTGTTTTTT | CAIRQGGYNEKLFF
- | TRBJ1-2 | TRBD1 | TRBV6-1 | TGTGCCAGCAGTGAGACCCTGACAGGGAACTATGGCTACACCTTC | CASSETLTGNYGYTF
few | TRBJ1-2 | - | TRBV28 | TGTGCCAGCAGTTCCACAAGTGGGGAGGGCTATGGCTACACCTTC | CASSSTSGEGYGYTF
- | TRBJ2-2 | - | TRBV11-2 | TGTGCCAGCCGGGTTAACACCGGGGAGCTGTTTTTT | CASRVNTGELFF
- | TRBJ1-1 | - | TRBV30 | TGTGCCTGGAGTGTTGGAGGGATACCCGTTGAAGCTTTCTTT | CAWSVGGIPVEAFF
once | TRBJ1-2 | TRBD1 | TRBV7-8 | TGTGCCAGCAGCCCAGCGGACAGGGATAACTATGGCTACACCTTC | CASSPADRDNYGYTF
many | TRBJ2-7 | TRBD1 | TRBV5-4 | TGTGCCAGCAGCTTTTGGGACAGCACCTACGAGCAGTACTTC | CASSFWDSTYEQYF
few | TRBJ2-5 | TRBD1 | TRBV19 | TGTGCCAGTAGTAAATTCGATCGGGACAGGGTGATTAGAGAGACCCAGTACTTC | CASSKFDRDRVIRETQYF
- | TRBJ1-2 | - | TRBV4-1 | TGCGCCAGCAGCCAACTAACCCCTAACAGCCATCTATATGGCTACACCTTC | CASSQLTPNSHLYGYTF
- | TRBJ2-1 | - | TRBV29-1 | TGCAGCGTTCACCGGGGGGCTGGCGGGCAGTTCTTC | CSVHRGAGGQFF
- | TRBJ2-1 | TRBD2 | TRBV7-2 | TGTGCCAGCAGCTTGTCTCTAGCGGGGGGGAATGAGCAGTTCTTC | CASSLSLAGGNEQFF
- | TRBJ1-2 | - | TRBV6-1 | TGTGCCAGCAGTGAAGGGCAGGGATTAGGCTATGGCTACACCTTC | CASSEGQGLGYGYTF
- | TRBJ1-1 | - | TRBV28 | TGTGCCAGCAGGATTACAGGGTGGGAAGCTTTCTTT | CASRITGWEAFF
- | TRBJ2-7 | - | TRBV11-2 | TGTGCCAGCAGCTTAGATTATAGAGAGCAGTACTTC | CASSLDYREQYF
- | TRBJ2-7 | - | TRBV11-1 | TGTGCCAGCAGCCGGGGGAACTCCTACGAGCAGTACTTC | CASSRGNSYEQYF
- | TRBJ2-3 | - | TRBV5-4 | TGTGCCAGCAGCTTACCTGGCAGGGAGGCAGATACGCAGTATTTT | CASSLPGREADTQYF
- | TRBJ1-3 | TRBD1 | TRBV6-1 | TGTGCCAGCAGTGAAGCCGGAAGACAGGGGTCTGGAAACACCATATATTTT | CASSEAGRQGSGNTIYF
- | TRBJ2-5 | - | TRBV6-1 | TGTGCCAGCAGTCGAGAGACCCAGTACTTC | CASSRETQYF
- | TRBJ2-3 | - | TRBV5-1 | TGCGCCAGCAATCAGGGGCAGTGGACAGATACGCAGTATTTT | CASNQGQWTDTQYF
- | TRBJ1-2 | TRBD1 | TRBV30 | TGTGCCTGGAGTTCCCCCCGGGACAGGGGTTTTGTAGGCTACACCTTC | CAWSSPRDRGFVGYTF
- | TRBJ2-3 | - | TRBV23-1 | TGCGCCAGCAGTCACAGGACAGATACGCAGTATTTT | CASSHRTDTQYF
- | TRBJ2-2 | TRBD1 | TRBV5-1 | TGCGCCAGCAGGGTGGACAGGTCGAACACCGGGGAGCTGTTTTTT | CASRVDRSNTGELFF
few | TRBJ2-7 | - | TRBV4-3 | TGCGCCAGCAGCCAAACCCTGACTAAGGAGCAGTACTTC | CASSQTLTKEQYF
- | TRBJ2-3 | TRBD2 | TRBV29-1 | TGCAGCGTTGGACTAGCGGGAGCCAGCACAGATACGCAGTATTTT | CSVGLAGASTDTQYF
- | TRBJ2-2 | TRBD1 | TRBV5-1 | TGCGCCAGCAGCTCAGACAGGGGAAACACCGGGGAGCTGTTTTTT | CASSSDRGNTGELFF
- | TRBJ1-4 | - | TRBV30 | TGTGCCTGGAGTGACCTAAATGTGGGGCGGGGTAATGAAAAACTGTTTTTT | CAWSDLNVGRGNEKLFF
few | TRBJ2-1 | TRBD2 | TRBV6-9 | TGTGCCAGCAGTCTGACTAGCGGGGGGGCAAATCACAATGAGCAGTTCTTC | CASSLTSGGANHNEQFF
- | TRBJ1-6 | TRBD1 | TRBV6-5 | TGTGCCAGCGGCCAGGGGGGAAATTCACCCCTCCACTTT | CASGQGGNSPLHF
once | TRBJ1-5 | - | TRBV27 | TGTGCCAGCAGCCGACAGGTCAATCAGCCCCAGCATTTT | CASSRQVNQPQHF
once | TRBJ2-2 | - | TRBV19 | TGTGCCAGTAGTAAACGCGGGGGCCGGAACACCGGGGAGCTGTTTTTT | CASSKRGGRNTGELFF
- | TRBJ2-7 | - | TRBV4-3 | TGCGCCAGCAGCCAAGATTTGCTTACAGGCGAGCAGTACTTC | CASSQDLLTGEQYF
- | TRBJ2-7 | TRBD1 | TRBV7-9 | TGTGCCAGCAGCAGCCGGACAGGGCGAATCTACGAGCAGTACTTC | CASSSRTGRIYEQYF
- | TRBJ1-1 | - | TRBV5-6 | TGTGCCAGCCACGCACAGTCGATGGCTTTCTTT | CASHAQSMAFF
- | TRBJ2-2 | TRBD2 | TRBV5-1 | TGCGCCAGCAGTTTACATGCCCGGGGGGACGGCGGGGAGCTGTTTTTT | CASSLHARGDGGELFF
- | TRBJ1-1 | - | TRBV19 | TGTGCCAGTAGTATGGGGGGGGCGCCTGGGGGCACTGAAGCTTTCTTT | CASSMGGAPGGTEAFF
- | TRBJ2-3 | TRBD1 | TRBV5-1 | TGCGCCAGCAGCGCCGGGACAGGGGATTCTAGCACAGATACGCAGTATTTT | CASSAGTGDSSTDTQYF
- | TRBJ1-1 | - | TRBV5-4 | TGTGCCAGCAGCTTAGGTGGGGCTAAAGCTTTCTTT | CASSLGGAKAFF
- | TRBJ1-1 | - | TRBV6-1 | TGTGCCAGCAGTGCGTCGGGGTTCAAAGCTTTCTTT | CASSASGFKAFF
- | TRBJ2-7 | - | TRBV19 | TGTGCCAGTAGTATGAGATCGGCAGGGTCTTCCCACGAGCAGTACTTC | CASSMRSAGSSHEQYF
- | TRBJ2-7 | - | TRBV5-1 | TGCGCCAGCAGCTCCTGGGCCGGCCCGTCATACGAGCAGTACTTC | CASSSWAGPSYEQYF
- | TRBJ2-7 | TRBD1 | TRBV7-9 | TGTGCCAGCAGCGTCACCGGGACAGACTACGAGCAGTACTTC | CASSVTGTDYEQYF
- | TRBJ1-1 | - | TRBV5-4 | TGTGCCAGCAGCTTAGACGGGTTTCCGGGTGGGGCTTTCTTT | CASSLDGFPGGAFF
- | TRBJ2-1 | TRBD1 | TRBV7-9 | TGTGCCAGCAGACCGACAGGGGTCCGAGACAATGAGCAGTTCTTC | CASRPTGVRDNEQFF
few | TRBJ2-1 | - | TRBV6-5 | TGTGCCAGCAGTTACTCTCCTAGCGTTGACAATGAGCAGTTCTTC | CASSYSPSVDNEQFF
few | TRBJ2-2 | - | TRBV18 | TGTGCCAGCTCCAAGAACACCGGGGAGCTGTTTTTT | CASSKNTGELFF
- | TRBJ2-7 | TRBD1 | TRBV7-9 | TGTTCCAGCAGCTTAGTGAGGGGGACAGTAAGCTCCTACGAGCAGTACTTC | CSSSLVRGTVSSYEQYF
- | TRBJ1-6 | - | TRBV5-6 | TGTGCCAGCAGCTTGGGGGCAGGGTTGACTTCACCCCTCCACTTT | CASSLGAGLTSPLHF
few | TRBJ2-7 | TRBD1 | TRBV5-8 | TGTGCCAGCAGTCCCCCCCGACAGGGGAGCTACGAGCAGTACTTC | CASSPPRQGSYEQYF